A single sample is the source of the 30 T cell receptor beta chains below, sequenced in a study of blood T cells in healthy people across ages. With a J-beta primer mix and a sample-barcoded 5' primer, a second PCR ran about 7 to 12 cycles. TCRdb processed the 5' RACE reads anew with MiXCR; each CDR3 protein has one entry. Among about 780,000 distinct CDR3 sequences listed, around half were seen once. The sequencing sample was made of blood. Receptors originate from a man older than 75 in good health.

The rearrangement uses TRBV29-1 and TRBJ2-3; 12 bases align to TRBD2. The V and J ends lost 6 bases and 1 base, in that order; junction bases with no gene match: 5. This CDR3 has 15 residues. Germline V lookup: CDR1 SQVTM, CDR2 ANQGSEA. This chain's CDR3 is CSVRTSGARTDTQYF. In DNA, the CDR3 is TGCAGCGTCCGGACTAGCGGGGCCCGCACAGATACGCAGTATTTT.

The CDR3 reads CASSLRGTSDTGELFF. The CDR3 DNA reads as TGTGCCAGCAGCTTAAGAGGGACTAGTGACACCGGGGAGCTGTTTTTT. The chain couples TRBV7-2 to TRBJ2-2; TRBD2 matches 8 bases. Germline V gene data show CDR1 as SGHTA and CDR2 as FQGNSA. CDR3 length: 16 residues. V shed 2 bases, J shed 3 bases, and the junction held 5 bases outside the gene matches.

The CDR3, as DNA: TGCAGTGCCAGCGGGGGACACGAGCAGTACTTC. This encodes CSASGGHEQYF. The rearrangement links TRBV20-1 to TRBJ2-7; 8 positions agree with TRBD2. The J segment lost 5 bases and the V segment lost 6 bases, leaving 3 bases of the junction unmatched. Germline V gives CDR1 DFQATT, CDR2 SNEGSKA (reference sequence). The CDR3 loop spans 11 amino acids.

The chain carries TRBV4-1 and TRBJ2-6, with 7 bases lining up with TRBD1. The CDR3 runs 16 residues. Germline V lookup: CDR1 MGHRA, CDR2 YSYEKL. Trimming removed 4 bases from V and 4 bases from J; junction bases left unmatched: 7. For the CDR3, the DNA is TGCGCCAGCAGCCGCGTAACAGGGGTCGGGGCCAACGTCCTGACTTTC. Amino acid sequence: CASSRVTGVGANVLTF.

This clonotype showed up many times. The V and J genes are TRBV9 and TRBJ1-2, with TRBD1 as a possible D gene (5 bases). The germline CDR1 and CDR2 sequences are SGDLS and YYNGEE. The CDR3 totals 14 residues. V was cut by 6 bases and J by 1 base, with 13 bases left in between. Here the CDR3 DNA reads TGTGCCAGCAACCCCGGGACTGTTAACTATGGCTACACCTTC. It codes for CASNPGTVNYGYTF.

The table lists this clonotype with a few counts. The chain recombines TRBV20-1 with TRBJ2-5; D is possibly TRBD1 (6 bases). The J call is uncertain, as TRBJ2-7 better fits the DNA end. The CDR3 sequence is 12 residues long. From germline, CDR1 is DFQATT and CDR2 SNEGSKA (reference sequence). CDR3 nucleotide sequence: TGCAGTGCCCACAGGGCAGGGGACGAGCAGTACTTC. It is translated as CSAHRAGDEQYF.

Comments on this clonotype: Compared with germline, one end of the junction differs, possibly owing to a read error. The chain is built from TRBV4-3 and TRBJ1-2; D gene ambiguous. CDR1 and CDR2 (germline): LGHNA, YSLEER. CDR3 length: 15 residues. The CDR3 spells CASRQVYSELYGYTF. For the CDR3, the DNA is TGCGCCAGCAGACAAGTATATTCGGAACTCTATGGCTACACCTTC.

The rearrangement links TRBV9 to TRBJ2-3; tentative D call: TRBD1 (7 bases). This CDR3 is built from 16 residues. Trimming pared 3 bases from V and 1 base from J, leaving 15 bases between. Germline V gives CDR1 SGDLS, CDR2 YYNGEE. The CDR3 DNA sequence: TGTGCCAGCAGCGCTACAGGGGACTTAGGCACAGATACGCAGTATTTT. Protein: CASSATGDLGTDTQYF.

The chain employs TRBV24-1 and TRBJ2-7, with 10 positions matching TRBD2. Germline V gene sequence: CDR1 KGHDR, CDR2 SFDVKD. With 4 bases clipped from V and 2 bases from J, the junction kept 7 bases outside the gene matches. The CDR3 contains 16 residues. CDR3 region: CATSDQTSGSPYEQYF. CDR3 coding DNA: TGTGCCACCAGTGACCAGACTAGCGGGTCCCCCTACGAGCAGTACTTC.

This clonotype was seen just once. This sequence joins TRBV5-6 and TRBJ2-3, with a tentative D call TRBD1 (6 bases). CDR3 size: 16 residues. Germline CDR1 is SGHDT and CDR2 is YYEEEE. The V and J ends lost 1 base and 1 base respectively, with 13 bases between them. CDR3 bases: TGTGCCAGCAGCTTGTCCCGACAGGTCGGCACAGATACGCAGTATTTT. It specifies CASSLSRQVGTDTQYF.

This chain links TRBV4-1 with TRBJ2-1; 9 bases are shared with TRBD2. CDR3 length: 15 residues. J gave up 8 bases and V 1 base, and 6 bases lay outside the gene matches. The germline V gene has CDR1 MGHRA and CDR2 YSYEKL. The CDR3 is CASSQVAGGIDEQFF. CDR3 bases: TGCGCCAGCAGCCAAGTCGCGGGAGGGATTGATGAGCAGTTCTTC.

The V and J genes are TRBV5-1 and TRBJ2-5; 8 bases are a match to TRBD1. Germline V gene lookup returns CDR1 SGHRS and CDR2 YFSETQ. V was pared by 7 bases and J by 1 base, with 6 bases of the junction left unmatched. The CDR3 loop spans 14 amino acids. The CDR3 loop reads CASDSTGGQETQYF. CDR3 DNA: TGCGCCAGCGATTCCACAGGGGGCCAAGAGACCCAGTACTTC. The complete variable domain, with remaining parts taken from reference TRBV5-1 and TRBJ2-5, reads KAGVTQTPRYLIKTRGQQVTLSCSPISGHRSVSWYQQTPGQGLQFLFEYFSETQRNKGNFPGRFSGRQFSNSRSEMNVSTLELGDSALYLCASDSTGGQETQYFGPGTRLLVL.

In the case of this clonotype: A single base separates this from a much larger clone, so it may be a read error. The chain carries TRBV7-8 and TRBJ2-3; D may be TRBD2 (5 bases). Germline lookup yields CDR1 SGHVS and CDR2 FQNEAQ. This CDR3 has 13 residues. The CDR3 region has the DNA TGTGCCAGCTGCTTAGCGCGGAGAGATACGCAGTATTTT. It is translated as CASCLARRDTQYF.

The genes are TRBV12-3 or TRBV12-4 and TRBJ1-2, with TRBD1 identical over 7 bases. V dropped 3 bases and J dropped 4; count of bases not matched to a gene: 8. This CDR3 is built from 15 residues. CDR3 in DNA: TGTGCCAGCAGTTTCGCTCCGGGACAGACCTATGGCTACACCTTC. Its protein is CASSFAPGQTYGYTF.

V gene TRBV9 combines with J gene TRBJ2-1, with a weak D call TRBD2 (5 bases). The CDR3 is made up of 14 amino acids. Between the trimmed V and J ends, which lost 4 bases and 9 bases, there was a span of 17 bases. In germline, CDR1 is SGDLS, CDR2 YYNGEE. The CDR3 region is CASSPSGVETEQFF. CDR3 bases: TGTGCCAGCAGCCCCAGCGGAGTTGAGACTGAGCAGTTCTTC.

The J gene is TRBJ2-4, the V gene TRBV28, with 7 bases that match TRBD1. In germline, CDR1 is MDHEN, CDR2 SYDVKM. This CDR3 comprises 15 residues. J gave up 2 bases and V 4 bases, and 5 bases lay outside the gene matches. The CDR3 loop is CASSSAGGSKNIQYF. The CDR3 DNA reads TGTGCCAGCAGTTCTGCAGGGGGATCCAAAAACATTCAGTACTTC.

This clonotype was counted between two and nine times. This chain connects TRBV11-2 to TRBJ2-3; TRBD2 matches at 9 bases. The CDR3 sequence is 15 residues long. Per germline, CDR1 SGHAT and CDR2 FQNNGV. Trimming took 4 bases from V and 1 from J; bases not matched to a gene: 3. CDR3 amino acids: CASSSSGTGTDTQYF. Here the CDR3 DNA reads TGTGCCAGCAGCTCTAGCGGGACTGGCACAGATACGCAGTATTTT.

This clonotype was counted once. The chain employs TRBV6-2 or TRBV6-3 and TRBJ2-7; 7 bases agree with TRBD2. V shed 4 bases and J 0 bases; nucleotides not matched to a gene: 6. This CDR3 is 15 amino acids long. Germline V gene sequence: CDR1 MNHEY, CDR2 SVGEGT. The CDR3 protein is CASSSLAVSSYEQYF. CDR3 coding DNA: TGTGCCAGCAGTTCTCTAGCGGTGAGCTCCTACGAGCAGTACTTC.

This clonotype has ten or more counts. V gene TRBV4-2 combines with J gene TRBJ2-1; D is tentatively TRBD1 or TRBD2 (5 bases each). The ends were cut back, 0 bases at V and 2 bases at J, with 11 bases in the middle. In germline, CDR1 is LGHNA, CDR2 YNFKEQ. The CDR3 sequence is 16 residues long. The DNA for the CDR3 is TGTGCCAGCAGCCAAGAAGGGACGGACGCCTACAATGAGCAGTTCTTC. It encodes CASSQEGTDAYNEQFF.

This clonotype has a handful of counts. The chain carries TRBV7-9 and TRBJ2-5; 8 nucleotides agree with TRBD1. Germline V gene lookup returns CDR1 SEHNR and CDR2 FQNEAQ (reference sequence). The length of the CDR3 is 14 residues. After removal of 5 bases from V and 5 bases from J, the junction contained 7 bases not matched to a gene. This CDR3 is CASSTRTGTETQYF. The CDR3 DNA sequence: TGTGCCAGCAGCACCAGGACAGGGACGGAGACCCAGTACTTC.

About this clonotype itself: This may arise from a read error, as a much more abundant clone is one base away. V is TRBV7-8 and J is TRBJ2-5, with a possible D match to TRBD1 (7 bases). Germline CDR1 and CDR2: SGHVS and FQNEAQ. The length of the CDR3 is 13 residues. V gave up 5 bases and J gave up 2 bases, with 9 bases separating them. The CDR3 region has the DNA TGTGCCAGCAGCGCGGGACAGCAAGAGACCCAGTACTTC. This translates into CASSAGQQETQYF.

This clonotype was counted only a few times. The V call is TRBV3-1, the J call TRBJ2-3, with TRBD2 matching 7 bases. V trimming: 0 bases; J trimming: 1 base; junction bases outside the gene matches: 7. The CDR3 has 17 amino acids. CDR1 is LGHDT, CDR2 YNNKEL, per germline (reference sequence). The CDR3 sequence: CASSQEWRETGTDTQYF. The CDR3 region has the DNA TGTGCCAGCAGCCAAGAATGGCGGGAGACGGGCACAGATACGCAGTATTTT.

The V and J genes are TRBV7-2 and TRBJ2-7, with 12 nucleotides matching TRBD2. The germline V gene has CDR1 SGHTA and CDR2 FQGNSA. Unmatched junction bases numbered 11, after V lost 4 bases and J lost 10 bases. There are 15 residues in the CDR3. In DNA form, the CDR3 reads TGTGCCAGCAGCTCTCCGGGACTAGCGGGTACCACCCAGTACTTC. It codes for CASSSPGLAGTTQYF.

For the CDR3, the DNA is TGTGCCAGCAGCCGTCGGGCACTGCGTGGTGCCGGGGAGCTGTTTTTT. This gives the protein CASSRRALRGAGELFF. The V and J genes are TRBV5-6 and TRBJ2-2; D remains ambiguous. The CDR3 runs to 16 residues. Germline CDR1 SGHDT, CDR2 YYEEEE. Trimming took 4 bases from V and 6 from J, leaving 19 bases between them.

The chain combines TRBV20-1 with TRBJ2-1; TRBD2 aligns across 7 bases. CDR3 length equals 14 residues. Germline V gene lookup returns CDR1 DFQATT and CDR2 SNEGSKA (reference sequence). Germline trimming cut 0 bases from V and 8 bases from J; bases unmatched to any gene: 7. The CDR3 sequence: CSARESGKWYEQFF. The CDR3 DNA is TGCAGTGCTAGAGAAAGCGGGAAGTGGTATGAGCAGTTCTTC.

The chain has TRBV6-2 or TRBV6-3 and TRBJ2-7, with D perhaps matching TRBD2 (5 bases). The CDR3 extends over 13 amino acids. Germline lookup yields CDR1 MNHEY and CDR2 SVGEGT. The V and J ends lost 7 bases and 4 bases respectively, with 14 bases between them. CDR3 DNA sequence: TGTGCCAGCAAAAGCAATCCGGGATACGAGCAGTACTTC. This sequence encodes CASKSNPGYEQYF.

The gene calls are TRBV4-3 and TRBJ1-2; 10 nucleotides match TRBD1. Germline V CDR1 and CDR2: LGHNA, YSLEER. The V segment lost 4 bases and the J segment 4 bases; nucleotides outside the gene matches: 3. The CDR3 sequence is 14 residues long. CDR3: CASSRGTGVYGYTF. DNA for the CDR3: TGCGCCAGCAGCCGAGGGACAGGGGTCTATGGCTACACCTTC.

The V call is TRBV3-1, the J call TRBJ2-5; maybe TRBD1 (5 bases). The CDR3 spans 14 residues. Deletions cut 1 base from V and 4 bases from J, with 10 bases between. CDR1 is LGHDT, CDR2 YNNKEL, per germline (reference sequence). The CDR3 region is CASSQGRVGETQYF. The CDR3 DNA sequence: TGTGCCAGCAGCCAAGGCAGGGTAGGAGAGACCCAGTACTTC.

The rearrangement links TRBV4-3 to TRBJ1-4, with TRBD1 identical over 10 bases. V shed 4 bases, J shed 8 bases, and the junction held 4 bases outside the gene matches. CDR3 length equals 14 residues. Germline CDR1 LGHNA, CDR2 YSLEER. CDR3 sequence reads: CASSPDRGAEKLFF. The CDR3 bases are TGCGCCAGCAGCCCGGACAGGGGGGCCGAAAAACTGTTTTTT.

The gene calls are TRBV6-2 or TRBV6-3 and TRBJ2-5; 10 bases fit TRBD2. CDR1 and CDR2 (germline): MNHEY, SVGEGT. V dropped 8 bases and J dropped 11; count of bases not matched to a gene: 11. The CDR3 is 13 residues long. CDR3 nucleotides: TGTGCCAGCGGACTAGCGGAATACAATGAGCAGTACTTC. Residues: CASGLAEYNEQYF.